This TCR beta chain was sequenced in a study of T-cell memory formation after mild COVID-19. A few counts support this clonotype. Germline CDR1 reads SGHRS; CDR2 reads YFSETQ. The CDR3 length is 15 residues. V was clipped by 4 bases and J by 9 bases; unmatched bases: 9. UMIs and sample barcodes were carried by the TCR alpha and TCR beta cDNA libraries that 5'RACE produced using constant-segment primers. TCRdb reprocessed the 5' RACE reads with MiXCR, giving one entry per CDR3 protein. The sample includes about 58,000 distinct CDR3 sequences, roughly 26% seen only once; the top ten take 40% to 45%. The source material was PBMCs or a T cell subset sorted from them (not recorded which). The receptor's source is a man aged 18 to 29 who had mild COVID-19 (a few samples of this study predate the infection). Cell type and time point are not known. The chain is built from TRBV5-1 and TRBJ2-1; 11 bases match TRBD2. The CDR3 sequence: CASSRSSGGATEQFF. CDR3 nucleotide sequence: TGCGCCAGCAGCCGGAGTAGCGGGGGGGCCACTGAGCAGTTCTTC.